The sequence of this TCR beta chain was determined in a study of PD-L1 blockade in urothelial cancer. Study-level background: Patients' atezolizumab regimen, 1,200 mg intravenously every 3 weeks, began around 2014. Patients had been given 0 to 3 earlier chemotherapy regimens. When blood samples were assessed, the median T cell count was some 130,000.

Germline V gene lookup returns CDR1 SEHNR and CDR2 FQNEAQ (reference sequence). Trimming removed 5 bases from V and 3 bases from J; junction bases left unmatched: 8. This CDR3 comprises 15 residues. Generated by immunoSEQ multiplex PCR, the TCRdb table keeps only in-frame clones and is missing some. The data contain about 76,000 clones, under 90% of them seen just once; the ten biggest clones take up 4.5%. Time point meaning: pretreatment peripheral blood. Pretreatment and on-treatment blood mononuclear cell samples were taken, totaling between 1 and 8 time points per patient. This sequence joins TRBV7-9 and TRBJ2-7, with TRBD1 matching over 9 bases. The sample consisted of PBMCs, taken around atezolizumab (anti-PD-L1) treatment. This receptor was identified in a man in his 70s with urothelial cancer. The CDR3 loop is CASSPTRTGDYEQYF. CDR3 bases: TGTGCCAGCAGCCCTACCCGGACAGGGGACTACGAGCAGTACTTC. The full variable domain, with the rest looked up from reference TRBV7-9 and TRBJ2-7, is DTGVSQNPRHKITKRGQNVTFRCDPISEHNRLYWYRQTLGQGPEFLTYFQNEAQLEKSRLLSDRFSAERPKGSFSTLEIQRTEQGDSAMYLCASSPTRTGDYEQYFGPGTRLTVT.